This TCR beta chain was documented in a study of vaccination and CD4 T cells after COVID-19. At the level of the study: The study collected post-vaccine samples a median around 77 days after dose two, with a range of 14 to 241.

Remarks on this clonotype: Its antigen is currently unknown.

CDR1 SGHRS and CDR2 YFSETQ come from the germline V gene. The CDR3 is 14 residues long. Trimming cost V 5 bases and J 5 bases; bases outside gene matches: 6. The treatment was: approximately 11-day PBMC culture with coronavirus spike peptide pools or control peptides (ViraFEST assay). Study conclusions and caveats: Convalescent patients' clones that were vaccine-specific were spike mono-reactive in 304 of 307 cases.

Cultured CD4+ T-cell DNA underwent Oncomine TCR Beta short-read sequencing. Genomic DNA extraction was carried out from cultured CD4+ T cells. TCRdb passed the PCR reads through MiXCR, listing each CDR3 protein once. The sample holds over 20,000 distinct CDR3 sequences, 43% seen once. The V and J genes are TRBV5-1 and TRBJ1-1, with 10 positions matching TRBD1. The specimen sequenced was CD4+ T cells from blood, cultured in vitro. The sequence came from a human donor who had recovered from COVID-19. The CDR3 bases are TGCGCCAGCAGTTTCCGACAGGGGGCAACTGAAGCTTTCTTT. This translates into CASSFRQGATEAFF.